This TCR beta chain comes out of a study of T cell responses to AZD1222 COVID-19 vaccine (dated by TCRdb to about 2021). For the study in its entirety: A total of 230 to 250 trial participants underwent TCR sequencing, of whom under 220 had received two doses of AZD1222 and about 25 had received two doses of the MenACWY control vaccine. Trial participants were enrolled by age into subgroups of 18-55, 56-69 and 70-plus years, and roughly 150, 30 and 60 TCR-sequenced participants, respectively, were included in these subgroups. On the study overall, not on this receptor specifically: The vaccine-associated CD4 TCRs covered the entire spike protein, and the dominant responses fell in regions 160-218 and 743-854. Spike-specific TCR breadth and depth rose significantly after two AZD1222 doses compared with day 0 and with MenACWY recipients. Conclusions about previously exposed vaccinees are limited because only a handful of AZD1222 recipients were SARS-CoV-2 seropositive at baseline. Nearly half of unique spike-specific TCRs reportedly recognized epitopes outside regions mutated in the B.1.351 and B.1.1.7 variants. Most participants were white British and females outnumbered males, and the authors suggested that clonal diversity may have been underestimated. In the small 56-69-year group, the increase in depth fell short of significance, most likely because of low power. Because no samples from the day 14 peak response were available, repertoires could be characterized only after the peak T cell response.

The CDR3 regions of human TCRbeta chains were analyzed by immunosequencing. In the source study's methods: TCRs in the repertoires were matched against a reference library of SARS-CoV-2-specific TCRs that had been generated with the MIRA antigen-specificity platform. Breadth was defined as the fraction of unique TCRs that were SARS-CoV-2-associated, and depth was defined as the fraction of total T cells that were SARS-CoV-2-associated. Using the MIRA data, each spike-specific TCR was assigned both to the spike region to which the TCR was reactive and to a CD4 or CD8 class. Log10-transformed breadth and depth values were compared by one-way ANOVA with Sidak's multiple comparisons tests. TCRdb took this table from immuneACCESS and kept in-frame rearrangements with V and J called. Such tables lack part of the clones; where checked against another copy, unresolved V genes explain under half of the gap, and the rest is unexplained. That table is the source of V, J and clone size, and D and trimming were worked out from the DNA. The sample table contains 160,000 or so clones; only one count was recorded for over 75% of them. Of the sample, more than 4% falls within the top ten clones.

The meaning of the sample's time point label: about 28 days (+/-7) after the second vaccine dose. AZD1222 recipients with second doses at about 4 weeks or about 12 weeks were pooled, because spike-specific TCR depth and breadth did not differ between schedules. The vaccinee samples were drawn from two UK trials, COV001 and COV002, one of which was a single-blind randomized controlled phase 2/3 trial testing AZD1222 (ChAdOx1 nCoV-19) in healthy adults. For TCRbeta chain sequencing, PBMC samples were collected from trial participants at day 0 and at day 28 after the second dose. V drops 0 bases and J drops 6 bases, leaving 13 bases in between. From its cysteine to its phenylalanine, the CDR3 spans 15 amino acids. Only the CDR3 DNA stays, 45 bases, in frame from base 1. Based on the germline V gene, the CDR1 and CDR2 sequences are SGDLS and YYNGEE. Comments on this clone: It has no known antigen specificity. No base qualities exist here, and no much larger clone lies one base off it.

Specimen: peripheral blood, collected 28 days after the second AZD1222 dose. The source is an adult who received the AZD1222 COVID-19 vaccine. Recombination joined TRBV9 with TRBJ2-1; a tentative D match to TRBD2 spans 6 bases. The DNA sequence is TGTGCCAGCAGCGTAGACCCGGGGGAACTCAATGAGCAGTTCTTC. This codes for CASSVDPGELNEQFF.